This T cell receptor (beta chain) appears in the sequencing data of a study of graft-versus-host responses after intestinal transplantation. Study-level background: Transplant recipients had multivisceral, liver-intestinal, or isolated intestinal grafts.

The V end was cut by 2 bases, the J end by 2 bases, with 7 bases between. Germline loops: CDR1 LNHDA, CDR2 SQIVND (reference sequence). This CDR3 spans 13 amino acids. Study-wide findings and caveats: GvH clones detected in recipient marrow included some appearing first in ileum or blood.

This clone has only one observation. The target antigen is unknown. Libraries were prepared by immunoSEQ multiplex PCR; TCRdb keeps only in-frame clonotypes and omits some of them. Here the sample spans about 99,000 clones, roughly 87% being singletons. This chain links TRBV19 with TRBJ2-7; perhaps TRBD1 as D (6 bases). Sequencing was performed on unstimulated CD4+ T cells sorted from spleen or lymph node cells, taken before intestinal transplant. The receptor's source is a human donor who received an intestinal transplant. The CDR3 spells CASSIKGAYEQYF. CDR3 DNA: TGTGCCAGTAGTATAAAGGGGGCCTACGAGCAGTACTTC. Filled out from reference TRBV19 and TRBJ2-7, the complete variable domain reads DGGITQSPKYLFRKEGQNVTLSCEQNLNHDAMYWYRQDPGQGLRLIYYSQIVNDFQKGDIAEGYSVSREKKESFPLTVTSAQKNPTAFYLCASSIKGAYEQYFGPGTRLTVT.